A single sample gave rise to the 20 T cell receptor beta chains below, sequenced in a study of cytomegalovirus exposure and HLA in healthy donors listed by TCRdb under 2017. Libraries were constructed by the immunoSEQ multiplex PCR assay. A mixture of 60 forward primers for TCR Vbeta segments and 13 reverse primers for TCR Jbeta segments was used in the multiplex PCR. The source is immuneACCESS, and TCRdb retained only in-frame sequences with V and J called. Part of the clones is not carried over; for the studies checked, unresolved V genes explain less than half of this, and the remainder is unexplained. The sample table shows about 93,000 clones, and roughly 60% are seen once. 5.5% to 6% of the sample goes to the ten largest clones. The sequenced sample consisted of PBMCs. These receptors were obtained from a boy between 5 and 17 years old in good health and CMV-seropositive.

This clone was recorded a few times. This chain uses TRBV2 with TRBJ2-1; 10 bases match TRBD2. The germline V gene encodes CDR1 SNHLY and CDR2 FYNNEI. The CDR3 is made up of 16 amino acids. The junction had 11 bases not matched to a gene; V was cut back by 8 bases and J by 4 bases. Here the CDR3 reads CASSKEASGSYNEQFF. Here the CDR3 DNA reads TGTGCCAGCTCAAAGGAGGCTAGCGGGAGTTACAATGAGCAGTTCTTC. Filled out from reference TRBV2 and TRBJ2-1, the complete variable domain reads EPEVTQTPSHQVTQMGQEVILRCVPISNHLYFYWYRQILGQKVEFLVSFYNNEISEKSEIFDDQFSVERPDGSNFTLKIRSTKLEDSAMYFCASSKEASGSYNEQFFGPGTRLTVL.

The chain links TRBV7-2 to TRBJ2-1; tentative D call: TRBD2 (5 bases). V was pared by 1 base and J by 7 bases, with 14 bases between. There are 15 residues in the CDR3. CDR1 is SGHTA and CDR2 is FQGNSA in the germline V gene. The DNA for the CDR3 is TGTGCCAGCAGCTTAGGGGCAGGACTCCGGAATGAGCAGTTCTTC. Protein: CASSLGAGLRNEQFF. Variable domain in full (rest from reference TRBV7-2 and TRBJ2-1): GAGVSQSPSNKVTEKGKDVELRCDPISGHTALYWYRQSLGQGLEFLIYFQGNSAPDKSGLPSDRFSAERTGGSVSTLTIQRTQQEDSAVYLCASSLGAGLRNEQFFGPGTRLTVL.

Here the CDR3 DNA reads TGTGCCAGCTCACCTATGGCAGGGGGCATGGATACGCAGTATTTT. This codes for CASSPMAGGMDTQYF. The genes are TRBV18 and TRBJ2-3, with 8 bases aligning to TRBD1. Looked up from germline, CDR1 is KGHSH and CDR2 is LQKENI. V was clipped by 3 bases and J by 6 bases; unmatched bases: 8. This CDR3 comprises 15 residues.

The V and J genes are TRBV6-1 and TRBJ2-1; D gene ambiguous. The CDR3 is made up of 13 amino acids. Trimming took off 4 bases at V and 0 bases at J, with 4 bases between the two ends. Germline V gives CDR1 MNHNS, CDR2 SASEGT. The CDR3 coding sequence is TGTGCCAGCAGTGCCAACTCCTACAATGAGCAGTTCTTC. This codes for CASSANSYNEQFF.

J is TRBJ2-7 and V is TRBV5-4, with D perhaps TRBD1 (6 bases). The CDR3 covers 14 residues. Germline lookup yields CDR1 SGHNT and CDR2 YYREEE (reference sequence). With 4 bases removed from V and 2 bases from J, the gap between germline ends came to 13 bases. The CDR3 sequence: CASSRRDKPYEQYF. The CDR3 DNA sequence: TGTGCCAGCAGCCGCCGGGACAAACCCTACGAGCAGTACTTC.

This clone was found a few times. The rearrangement joins TRBV18 to TRBJ1-5, with a weak D call TRBD1 (5 bases). CDR1 and CDR2 (germline): KGHSH, LQKENI. The CDR3 runs to 17 residues. V was clipped by 1 base and J by 2 bases, with 15 bases between them. The CDR3 sequence is CASSPRPQGEGNQPQHF. CDR3 DNA sequence: TGTGCCAGCTCACCACGGCCCCAGGGTGAAGGCAATCAGCCCCAGCATTTT.

This clone occurred a few times. The rearrangement uses TRBV14 and TRBJ1-3, with D tentatively TRBD1 (6 bases). V was clipped by 4 bases and J by 0 bases, with 13 bases between them. Germline lookup yields CDR1 SGHDN and CDR2 FVKESK. The CDR3 runs 16 residues. This CDR3 reads CASSLLGQNSGNTIYF. CDR3 bases: TGTGCCAGCAGCCTCCTGGGACAAAACTCTGGAAACACCATATATTTT.

There are a few counts of this clone. The V and J genes are TRBV2 and TRBJ1-4; TRBD1 might be the D (5 bases). The length of the CDR3 is 15 residues. V shed 4 bases and J shed 7 bases, with 16 bases lying between them. The germline gives CDR1 SNHLY, CDR2 FYNNEI. This CDR3 reads CASSVRASRTEKLFF. The CDR3 DNA is TGTGCCAGCAGTGTCAGGGCGTCGAGGACTGAAAAACTGTTTTTT.

The CDR3 protein is CASTTNLGQYF. CDR3 bases: TGTGCCAGCACAACAAACCTAGGGCAGTACTTC. The chain uses TRBV2 and TRBJ2-7; the D is unclear. This CDR3 spans 11 amino acids. V shed 7 bases and J shed 9 bases, with 13 bases lying between them. Looked up from germline, CDR1 is SNHLY and CDR2 is FYNNEI.

CDR3: CASSEFHRDTWGNQPQHF. The CDR3 coding sequence is TGTGCCAGCAGTGAATTCCACCGGGACACTTGGGGCAATCAGCCCCAGCATTTT. This rearrangement joins TRBV6-1 to TRBJ1-5; D possibly corresponds to TRBD1 (6 bases). The CDR3 is 18 amino acids. Germline V gene lookup returns CDR1 MNHNS and CDR2 SASEGT. V gave up 2 bases and J gave up 2 bases, with 19 bases separating them.

This clone showed up just once. The J gene is TRBJ2-3, the V gene TRBV10-3; a possible D gene is TRBD1 (6 bases). This CDR3 contains 13 residues. Germline V gene lookup returns CDR1 ENHRY and CDR2 SYGVKD. V lost 4 bases and J 3 bases, leaving 8 bases between the germline ends. DNA of the CDR3: TGTGCCATCAGTGGTAGGGGGACAGATACGCAGTATTTT. It is translated as CAISGRGTDTQYF.

The gene calls are TRBV15 and TRBJ2-1; 8 positions match TRBD2. CDR3 length equals 15 residues. V lost 5 bases to trimming and J lost 4 bases; unmatched junction nucleotides: 7. CDR1 LNHNV and CDR2 YYDKDF come from the germline V gene (reference sequence). CDR3 sequence: CATSASRGGYNEQFF. The DNA for the CDR3 is TGTGCCACCAGCGCAAGCCGGGGGGGGTACAATGAGCAGTTCTTC.

V and J are TRBV15 and TRBJ1-2; 10 nucleotides match TRBD1. Germline V gene sequence: CDR1 LNHNV, CDR2 YYDKDF (reference sequence). The CDR3 runs to 16 residues. The junction had 15 bases not matched to a gene; V was cut back by 8 bases and J by 6 bases. The chain's CDR3 is CATEADYTGTGDGYTF. The CDR3 DNA reads as TGTGCCACCGAGGCAGACTACACAGGGACAGGGGATGGCTACACCTTC.

V gene TRBV5-4 combines with J gene TRBJ1-1; a weak D match, TRBD1 (5 bases). With 4 bases removed from V and 2 bases from J, the gap between germline ends came to 12 bases. Germline V gene sequence: CDR1 SGHNT, CDR2 YYREEE (reference sequence). The CDR3 loop spans 14 amino acids. The CDR3: CASSVGRRNTEAFF. CDR3 bases: TGTGCCAGCAGCGTGGGACGGAGAAACACTGAAGCTTTCTTT. The full variable domain, completed using reference TRBV5-4 and TRBJ1-1, is ETGVTQSPTHLIKTRGQQVTLRCSSQSGHNTVSWYQQALGQGPQFIFQYYREEENGRGNFPPRFSGLQFPNYSSELNVNALELDDSALYLCASSVGRRNTEAFFGQGTRLTVV.

This chain uses TRBV2 with TRBJ2-3; D might be TRBD1 (6 bases). CDR1 SNHLY and CDR2 FYNNEI come from the germline V gene. CDR3 size: 14 residues. V was pared by 5 bases and J by 4 bases, with 13 bases between. CDR3 protein: CASSPSTGADTQYF. DNA for the CDR3: TGTGCCAGCAGTCCATCGACAGGAGCAGATACGCAGTATTTT.

This rearrangement joins TRBV29-1 to TRBJ2-5, with TRBD2 as a possible D gene (6 bases). This CDR3 is built from 13 residues. Germline CDR1 is SQVTM and CDR2 is ANQGSEA. Deletions cut 2 bases from V and 7 bases from J, with 14 bases between. CDR3 nucleotides: TGCAGCGTTGAAATGCCGGGGGATAGGACCCAGTACTTC. It encodes CSVEMPGDRTQYF.

V and J are TRBV2 and TRBJ2-6, with a tentative D call TRBD1 (5 bases). The CDR3 is made up of 17 amino acids. The V end was cut by 5 bases, the J end by 0 bases, with 14 bases between. Germline lookup yields CDR1 SNHLY and CDR2 FYNNEI. This CDR3 is CASSRLGRGSGANVLTF. In DNA, the CDR3 is TGTGCCAGCAGTCGACTGGGGCGCGGCTCTGGGGCCAACGTCCTGACTTTC.

The chain combines TRBV9 with TRBJ1-2; 7 bases agree with TRBD1. Germline CDR1 reads SGDLS; CDR2 reads YYNGEE. The trim removed 3 bases at V and 2 bases at J, leaving 13 bases unmatched. There are 17 residues in the CDR3. The CDR3 sequence is CASSAYLRTGENYGYTF. As DNA, the CDR3 is TGTGCCAGCAGCGCGTACCTCCGGACAGGAGAGAACTATGGCTACACCTTC.

V usage is TRBV27 and J usage is TRBJ1-2; D is possibly TRBD1 (5 bases). Trimming took 3 bases from V and 7 from J, leaving 15 bases between them. The CDR3 has 14 residues. CDR1 is MNHEY, CDR2 SMNVEV, per germline (reference sequence). The CDR3 loop is CASSFSQGIAGYTF. In DNA, the CDR3 is TGTGCCAGCAGTTTCTCTCAGGGAATCGCTGGCTACACCTTC.

V is TRBV30 and J is TRBJ1-2, with D perhaps TRBD1 (5 bases). V dropped 0 bases and J dropped 3 bases, with 8 bases sitting between them. This CDR3 region has 13 residues. CDR1 and CDR2 from the germline V gene are GTSNPN and SVGIG (reference sequence). CDR3 coding DNA: TGTGCCTGGAGTGTATGGGGCGACTATGGCTACACCTTC. Its translation is CAWSVWGDYGYTF.